Listed below are T cell receptor beta chains from one sample, sequenced in a study of blood T cells in healthy people across ages. TCRdb used MiXCR to reprocess the 5' RACE reads, holding one entry per CDR3 protein. Of about 1.6 million distinct CDR3 sequences listed, about 35% are singletons. What was sequenced was blood. The source of these receptors is a woman aged 25 to 39 in good health. Both conserved end residues are part of each CDR3. A D gene is named only where the DNA matches it firmly. Clone size is shown for a subset of rows, as once, few, many or a class of expanded clone.

>TRBJ2-3|TRBV6-1|TRBD1|.
TGTGCCAGCAGTGAGGGTCCGGGACAGGGCACAGGTACGCAGTATTTT
CASSEGPGQGTGTQYF
>TRBJ2-1|TRBV11-3|TRBD1|.
TGTGCCAGCAGCCTCGGACAGGTTTCATCCAATGAGCAGTTCTTC
CASSLGQVSSNEQFF
>TRBJ1-1|TRBV4-1|.|.
TGCGCCAGCAGCCAACCCGGGGACACTGAAGCTTTCTTT
CASSQPGDTEAFF
>TRBJ1-2|TRBV12-3/TRBV12-4|TRBD1|few
TGTGCCAGCAGTTTTGGGACAGGGAAGGGGGGCTACACCTTC
CASSFGTGKGGYTF
>TRBJ1-5|TRBV14|.|.
TGTGCCAGCAGCCAAGGAGGCAGTAGCAATCAGCCCCAGCATTTT
CASSQGGSSNQPQHF
>TRBJ1-6|TRBV4-1|.|.
TGCGCCAGCAGCCAAGAGGGTGTGGGGACCTCAGGGTCACCCCTCCACTTT
CASSQEGVGTSGSPLHF
>TRBJ2-6|TRBV9|.|.
TGTGCCAGCAGCTCGAGGCCCTTTAGGAGCTCTGGGGCCAACGTCCCGACTTTC
CASSSRPFRSSGANVPTF
>TRBJ1-4|TRBV9|.|few
TGTGCCAGCAGCGTAGCGTGGGCAACTAATGAAAAACTGTTTTTT
CASSVAWATNEKLFF
>TRBJ2-3|TRBV7-2|TRBD2|.
TGCGCCAGCGGCCAGCGGCGGGGGGTCTCGGCAGATACGCAGTATTTT
CASGQRRGVSADTQYF
>TRBJ2-3|TRBV7-3|TRBD1|many
TGTGCCAGCAGCGAAGGACAGGGTGCAGATACGCAGTATTTT
CASSEGQGADTQYF
>TRBJ2-3|TRBV5-6|TRBD2|.
TGTGCCAGCAGCCCCGGACTAGCGAGGGGGAGAGATACGCAGTATTTT
CASSPGLARGRDTQYF
>TRBJ1-2|TRBV13|.|.
TGTGCCAGCAGCTTACCCCCGCAAATTGGCTACACCTTC
CASSLPPQIGYTF
>TRBJ2-7|TRBV27|TRBD2|few
TGTGCCAGCAGTCGGCTGGGGGGACTAGACTTTTACGAGCAGTACTTC
CASSRLGGLDFYEQYF
>TRBJ1-1|TRBV4-1|.|few
TGCGCCAGCAGCCAAGTGGGGCGCCTCGAAGCTTTCTTT
CASSQVGRLEAFF
>TRBJ2-7|TRBV4-1|TRBD1|many
TGCGCCAGCAGCCACGGACAGGAACTATACGAGCAGTACTTC
CASSHGQELYEQYF
>TRBJ1-1|TRBV6-2/TRBV6-3|.|.
TGTGCCAGCAGTTACAAGGAGGGATTGAACACTGAAGCTTTCTTT
CASSYKEGLNTEAFF
>TRBJ1-1|TRBV5-1|.|.
TGCGCCAGCAGCCGCTCCGCGGGGAGCGCTGAAGCTTTCTTT
CASSRSAGSAEAFF
>TRBJ2-7|TRBV28|.|few
TGTGCCAGCAGTTTTTCCCTCGACCCCATTGGGGAGCAGTACTTC
CASSFSLDPIGEQYF
>TRBJ2-2|TRBV7-2|.|many
TGTGCCAGCAGCTCGAACCTAGCTTCCACCGGGGAGCTGTTTTTT
CASSSNLASTGELFF
>TRBJ2-3|TRBV27|.|.
TGTGCCAGCAGAGATGGAGCCTTCGGGGATGCGCAGTATTTT
CASRDGAFGDAQYF
>TRBJ2-1|TRBV11-1|TRBD2|few
TGTGCCAGCAGCTTAGAACTAGCGGGATACGATGAGCAGTTCTTC
CASSLELAGYDEQFF
>TRBJ1-1|TRBV7-6|.|.
TGTGCCAGCAGTTTAACCCGGGCGAACACTGAAGCTTTCTTT
CASSLTRANTEAFF
>TRBJ1-2|TRBV12-3/TRBV12-4|.|many
TGTGCCAGCAGTTTCGGGACAACACCCGGCGACTATGGCTACACCTTC
CASSFGTTPGDYGYTF
>TRBJ2-1|TRBV2|TRBD1|few
TGTGCCAGCAGGGAACAGGGGGCGGAGTACAATGAGCAGTTCTTC
CASREQGAEYNEQFF
>TRBJ2-5|TRBV4-1|TRBD2|.
TGCGCCAGCAGCCAATCTCGAGGGCTAGCGGGGGGGCCGGGGGAGACCCAGTACTTC
CASSQSRGLAGGPGETQYF
>TRBJ2-5|TRBV7-9|TRBD1|.
TGTGCCAGCAGCATAAACAGGGGACCCCAAGAGACCCAGTACTTC
CASSINRGPQETQYF
>TRBJ2-3|TRBV5-6|TRBD2|.
TGTGCCAGCAGCCCGGGGGGGTGGGCCCGGGCAGATACGCAGTATTTT
CASSPGGWARADTQYF
>TRBJ2-3|TRBV18|.|many
TGTGCCAGCAGCCCGTCGGCAACAGATACGCAGTATTTT
CASSPSATDTQYF
>TRBJ1-4|TRBV5-1|.|.
TGCGCCAGCAGCTTGGGGGCTGGTAATGAAAAACTGTTTTTT
CASSLGAGNEKLFF
>TRBJ2-7|TRBV7-6|TRBD1|.
TGTGCCAGCAGCCTAGGGGCGGACAGGGTCAGGGAGCAGTACTTC
CASSLGADRVREQYF
>TRBJ1-2|TRBV28|.|.
TGTGCCAGCAGTTTATCCTCACACGCCTACACCTTC
CASSLSSHAYTF
>TRBJ2-5|TRBV5-1|.|.
TGCGCCAGCAGCTTGGCTTCAGGGATAGAGACCCAGTACTTC
CASSLASGIETQYF
>TRBJ2-1|TRBV29-1|TRBD1|many
TGCAGCGTTGATCCGTACAGGGGAGTGTACAATGAGCAGTTCTTC
CSVDPYRGVYNEQFF
>TRBJ1-6|TRBV25-1|.|.
TGTGCCAGCAGTCGAGGGGGGTACTATAATTCACCCCTCCACTTT
CASSRGGYYNSPLHF
>TRBJ2-5|TRBV6-1|.|few
TGTGCCAGCAGTGATCTCGCCCGGCGGGAGACCCAGTACTTC
CASSDLARRETQYF
>TRBJ1-1|TRBV12-3/TRBV12-4|.|few
TGTGCCAGCAGTCCCCAGCCCGGATCGACAGTGAACACTGAAGCTTTCTTT
CASSPQPGSTVNTEAFF
>TRBJ2-7|TRBV28|TRBD2|.
TGTGCCAGCAAGCGGGGCAGAGGCGAGCAGTACTTC
CASKRGRGEQYF
>TRBJ2-7|TRBV4-1|TRBD1|.
TGCGCCAGCAGCCGATTCATAGACAGGGCTACCTACGAGCAGTACTTC
CASSRFIDRATYEQYF
>TRBJ1-1|TRBV6-5|TRBD1|.
TGTGCCAGCAGTTACGGGACAGGAGTGAACACTGAAGCTTTCTTT
CASSYGTGVNTEAFF
>TRBJ2-5|TRBV5-1|TRBD1|many
TGCGCCAGCAGCTTGGCACAGGGGAGAGAGACCCAGTACTTC
CASSLAQGRETQYF
>TRBJ1-6|TRBV2|TRBD1|.
TGTGCCAGCAGCAAGACAGGGGGGGGATCACCCCTCCACTTT
CASSKTGGGSPLHF
>TRBJ2-1|TRBV2|TRBD2|.
TGTGCCAGCCGGGTTAGCGGGCCGAGCTCCTACAATGAGCAGTTCTTC
CASRVSGPSSYNEQFF
>TRBJ2-7|TRBV29-1|.|many
TGCAGCGTTTTACAGGGAATCGCCTACGAGCAGTACTTC
CSVLQGIAYEQYF
>TRBJ2-6|TRBV20-1|.|.
TGCAGTGCTAGAGAAGTGAGGGTGTCTTCCTCTGGGGCCAACGTCCGGACTTTC
CSAREVRVSSSGANVRTF
>TRBJ1-5|TRBV20-1|TRBD1|few
TGCAGTGCTCGTACCAGGGGGCGCTTTAGCAATCAGCCCCAGCATTTT
CSARTRGRFSNQPQHF
>TRBJ2-1|TRBV29-1|.|.
TGCAGCGTAGGGCAAGGCCAGGGATCCTACAATGAGCAGTTCTTC
CSVGQGQGSYNEQFF
>TRBJ2-5|TRBV4-2|TRBD2|.
TGTGCCGGCAGCCAAGATGGGCTAGCGGCAGCCTCCAGGGAGACCCAGTACTTC
CAGSQDGLAAASRETQYF
>TRBJ2-1|TRBV6-4|TRBD2|.
TGTGCCAGCCTTCGGGAGGCCTACCACAATGAGCAGTTCTTC
CASLREAYHNEQFF
>TRBJ2-1|TRBV20-1|TRBD2|.
TGCAGTGCTCTGGGACTAGCGGGGAACTCCTACAATGAGCAGTTCTTC
CSALGLAGNSYNEQFF
>TRBJ2-3|TRBV20-1|TRBD2|many
TGCAGTGCTAGAGATCGCGGGGGGAAAGATACGCAGTATTTT
CSARDRGGKDTQYF
>TRBJ1-5|TRBV28|TRBD1|few
TGTGCCAGCAGTTTATCGGGACAGAGTTATAGCAATCAGCCCCAGCATTTT
CASSLSGQSYSNQPQHF
>TRBJ2-1|TRBV4-1|.|few
TGCGCCAGCAGCCAAGAATCTGGGACCCTCGGGAACAATGAGCAGTTCTTC
CASSQESGTLGNNEQFF